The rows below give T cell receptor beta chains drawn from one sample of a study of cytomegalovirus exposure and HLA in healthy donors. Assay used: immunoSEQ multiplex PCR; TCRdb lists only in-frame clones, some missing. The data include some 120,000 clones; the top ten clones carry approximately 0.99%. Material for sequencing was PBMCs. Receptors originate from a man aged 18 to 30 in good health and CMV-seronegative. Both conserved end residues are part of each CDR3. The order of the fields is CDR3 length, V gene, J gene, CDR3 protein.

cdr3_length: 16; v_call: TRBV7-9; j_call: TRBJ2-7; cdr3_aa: CASSTTSGGTPYEQYF
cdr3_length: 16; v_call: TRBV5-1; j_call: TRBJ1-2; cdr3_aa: CASSLFIYDPEGGYTF
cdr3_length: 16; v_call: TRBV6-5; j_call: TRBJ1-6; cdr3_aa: CASSYSTEQYGSPLHF
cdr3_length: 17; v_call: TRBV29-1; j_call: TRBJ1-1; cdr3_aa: CSALQKTDLSSNTEAFF
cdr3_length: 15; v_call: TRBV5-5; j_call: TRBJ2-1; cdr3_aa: CASSFRDTIDNEQFF
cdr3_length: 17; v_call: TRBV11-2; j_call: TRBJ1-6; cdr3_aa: CASSLDRDRSENSPLHF
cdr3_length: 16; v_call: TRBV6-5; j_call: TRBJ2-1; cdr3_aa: CASSYGGGPTYNEQFF
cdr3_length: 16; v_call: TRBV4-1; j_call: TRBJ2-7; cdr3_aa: CASSHPPSGYSYEQYF
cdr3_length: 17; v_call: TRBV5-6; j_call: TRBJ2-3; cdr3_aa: CASSLYNLGTGRDTQYF
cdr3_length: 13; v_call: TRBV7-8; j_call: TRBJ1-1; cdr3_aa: CASSPQANTEAFF
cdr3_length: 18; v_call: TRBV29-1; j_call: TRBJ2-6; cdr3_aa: CSVWTGLTSSSGANVLTF
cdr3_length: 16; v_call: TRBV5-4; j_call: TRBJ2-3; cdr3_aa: CASSRGLAGSTDTQYF
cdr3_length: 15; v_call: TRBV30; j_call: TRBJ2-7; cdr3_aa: CAWSVRGTTSYEQYF
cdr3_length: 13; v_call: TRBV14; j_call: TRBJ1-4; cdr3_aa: CASSPGDYEKLFF
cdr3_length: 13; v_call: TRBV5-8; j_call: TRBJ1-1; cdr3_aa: CASSLGRSLEAFF
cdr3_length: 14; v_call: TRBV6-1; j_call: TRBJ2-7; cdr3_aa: CASSEGTDAYEQYF
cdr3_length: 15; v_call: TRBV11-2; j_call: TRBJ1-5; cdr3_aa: CASSLGQGVHQPQHF
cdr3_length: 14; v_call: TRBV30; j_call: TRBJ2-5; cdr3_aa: CAWSVRSGRETQYF
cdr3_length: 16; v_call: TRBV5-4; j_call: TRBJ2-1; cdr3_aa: CASSLAAASGNNEQFF
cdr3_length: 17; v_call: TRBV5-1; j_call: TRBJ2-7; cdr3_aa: CASSSLGPGQHSYEQYF
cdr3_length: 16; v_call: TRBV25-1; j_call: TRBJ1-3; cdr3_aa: CASSEHPGTGGNTIYF
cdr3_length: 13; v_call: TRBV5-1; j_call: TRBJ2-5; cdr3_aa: CASSLAVQETQYF
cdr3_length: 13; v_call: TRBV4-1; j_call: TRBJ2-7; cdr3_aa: CASSQVATGEQYF
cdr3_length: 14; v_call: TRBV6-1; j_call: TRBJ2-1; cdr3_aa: CASSLLSSYNEQFF
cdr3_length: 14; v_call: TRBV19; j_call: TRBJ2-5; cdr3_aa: CASSIVTSQETQYF
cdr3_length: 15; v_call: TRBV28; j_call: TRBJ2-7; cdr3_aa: CASIATGVLSYEQYF
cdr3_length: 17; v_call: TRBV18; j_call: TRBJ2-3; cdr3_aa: CASSPLAGGGPTDTQYF
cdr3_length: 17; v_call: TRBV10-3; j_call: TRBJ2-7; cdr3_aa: CAISDRRGGQKSYEQYF
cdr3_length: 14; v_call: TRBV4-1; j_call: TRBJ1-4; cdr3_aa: CASSSGQSNEKLFF
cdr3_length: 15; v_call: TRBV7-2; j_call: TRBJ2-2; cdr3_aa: CASSRDSTNTGELFF
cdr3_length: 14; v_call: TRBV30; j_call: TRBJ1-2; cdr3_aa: CAWKEWGVDYGYTF
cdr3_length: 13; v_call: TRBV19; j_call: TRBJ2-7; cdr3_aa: CASSWTLGYEQYF
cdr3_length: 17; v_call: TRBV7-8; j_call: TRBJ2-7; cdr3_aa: CASSLSPGLAGTYEQYF
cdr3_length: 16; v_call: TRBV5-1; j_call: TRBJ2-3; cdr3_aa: CASSLGVAGHTDTQYF
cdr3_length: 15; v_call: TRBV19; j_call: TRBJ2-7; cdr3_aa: CASSLTSGATYEQYF
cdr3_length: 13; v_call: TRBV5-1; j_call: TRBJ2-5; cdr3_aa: CASSQGQGQSQYF
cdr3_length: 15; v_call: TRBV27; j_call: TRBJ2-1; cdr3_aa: CASSLRAVGENEQFF
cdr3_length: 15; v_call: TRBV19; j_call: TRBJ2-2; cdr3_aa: CATRWGGINTGELFF
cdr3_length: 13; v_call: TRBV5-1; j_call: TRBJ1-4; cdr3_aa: CASSFGVTEKLFF
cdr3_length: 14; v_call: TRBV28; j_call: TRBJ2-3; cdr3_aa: CASSLREWADTQYF
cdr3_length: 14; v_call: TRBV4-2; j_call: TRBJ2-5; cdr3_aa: CASSTGQAQETQYF
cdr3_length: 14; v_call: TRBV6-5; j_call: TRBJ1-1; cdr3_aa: CASSYDRGRTEAFF
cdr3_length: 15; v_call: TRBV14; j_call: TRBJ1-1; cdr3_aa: CASSQDKGGDGEAFF
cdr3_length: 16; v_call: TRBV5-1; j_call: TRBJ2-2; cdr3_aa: CASSGLAERNTGELFF
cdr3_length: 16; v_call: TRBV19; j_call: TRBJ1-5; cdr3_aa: CASSPIGQGAPQPQHF
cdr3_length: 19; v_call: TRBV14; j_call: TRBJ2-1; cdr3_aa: CASSPGIAGGRSSYNEQFF
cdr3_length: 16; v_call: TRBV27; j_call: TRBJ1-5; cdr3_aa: CASSVADSPSNQPQHF
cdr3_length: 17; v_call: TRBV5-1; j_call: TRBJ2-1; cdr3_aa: CASSLMPAGGNYNEQFF
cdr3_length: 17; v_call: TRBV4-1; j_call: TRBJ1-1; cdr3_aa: CASSQVGQGIKNTEAFF
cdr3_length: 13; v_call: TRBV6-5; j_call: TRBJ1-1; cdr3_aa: CASVGTTNTEAFF